These 22 T cell receptor beta chains originate from one sample sequenced in a study of blood T cell repertoires in COVID-19. The repertoire was sequenced with immunoSEQ multiplex PCR; TCRdb's copy has only in-frame clones and lacks some. The sample carries 210,000 or so clones, 87% recorded once. Material: PBMCs or T cells enriched from blood (not recorded which). Receptor source: a man between 25 and 39 years old who had recovered from COVID-19.

V is TRBV19 and J is TRBJ2-2, with D possibly being TRBD2 (6 bases). The CDR3 is 17 amino acids. Trimming removed 1 base at V and 1 base at J, with 13 bases between. Germline lookup yields CDR1 LNHDA and CDR2 SQIVND (reference sequence). The CDR3 DNA is TGTGCCAGTAGTATAGTGGGGGGAGTGAAGAACACCGGGGAGCTGTTTTTT. Amino acid sequence: CASSIVGGVKNTGELFF.

The CDR3 DNA reads TGTGCCAGCAGCTTAGTCCCCCCCGCTAATGAAAAACTGTTTTTT. Protein product: CASSLVPPANEKLFF. The chain couples TRBV7-9 to TRBJ1-4, with unresolved D. Germline V CDR1 and CDR2: SEHNR, FQNEAQ (reference sequence). Trimming removed 1 base at V and 3 bases at J, with 9 bases between. This CDR3 has 15 residues.

The chain recombines TRBV3-1 (or the pseudogene TRBV3-2) with TRBJ1-6, with 8 bases identical to TRBD1. Germline V lookup: CDR1 LGHDT, CDR2 YNNKEL (reference sequence). Trimming cost V 4 bases and J 0 bases; bases outside gene matches: 8. The CDR3 is 18 amino acids. For the CDR3, the DNA is TGTGCCAGCAGCCGAACGACAGGGGCAAGCTCCTATAATTCACCCCTCCACTTT. Translated, it gives CASSRTTGASSYNSPLHF.

V and J are TRBV25-1 and TRBJ1-3; a possible D gene is TRBD1 (6 bases). This CDR3 is built from 13 residues. Trimming took 7 bases from V and 2 from J, leaving 9 bases between them. Per germline, CDR1 MGHDK and CDR2 SYGVNS. The CDR3 nucleotides are TGTGCCAGCACCCGACAGGCTGGAAACACCATATATTTT. It codes for CASTRQAGNTIYF.

This clone was observed a handful of times. The chain links TRBV25-1 to TRBJ2-2; 14 bases fit TRBD2. The V gene end was trimmed by 8 bases and the J gene end by 5 bases; junction bases not matched to a gene: 10. The CDR3 consists of 17 residues. The germline CDR1 and CDR2 sequences are MGHDK and SYGVNS. The CDR3 sequence: CASGGTSGSSRTGELFF. CDR3 nucleotides: TGTGCCAGCGGAGGGACTAGCGGGAGTTCTAGAACCGGGGAGCTGTTTTTT.

The V gene is TRBV28, the J gene TRBJ1-6; tentatively, D is TRBD1 (5 bases). V was pared by 5 bases and J by 5 bases, with 19 bases between. This CDR3 is built from 17 residues. CDR1 is MDHEN and CDR2 is SYDVKM in the germline V gene. CDR3 DNA: TGTGCCAGCAGTGGACCAAGGGGTCGGATAAATAATTCACCCCTCCACTTT. Encoded protein: CASSGPRGRINNSPLHF.

The chain combines TRBV5-1 with TRBJ1-6; weak D call: TRBD1 (5 bases). Germline CDR1 SGHRS, CDR2 YFSETQ. This CDR3 comprises 16 residues. V dropped 0 bases and J dropped 6 bases, with 13 bases sitting between them. The CDR3 DNA reads as TGCGCCAGCAGCTTGGTCGGGGGTTGGAGTAATTCACCCCTCCACTTT. Translated, it gives CASSLVGGWSNSPLHF.

This chain uses TRBV5-4 with TRBJ1-2, with 7 nucleotides matching TRBD1. V lost 1 base, J lost 14 bases, and 8 bases stayed unmatched. The germline V gene encodes CDR1 SGHNT and CDR2 YYREEE (reference sequence). There are 12 residues in the CDR3. This CDR3 reads CASSLLIGTVTF. The CDR3 bases are TGTGCCAGCAGCTTGCTCATCGGGACAGTTACCTTC.

V gene TRBV7-2 combines with J gene TRBJ2-2; 9 bases agree with TRBD2. Looked up from germline, CDR1 is SGHTA and CDR2 is FQGNSA. CDR3 size: 14 residues. V gave up 5 bases and J gave up 4 bases; unmatched junction bases: 2. The chain's CDR3 is CASSPTSGTGELFF. CDR3 DNA sequence: TGTGCCAGCAGCCCGACTAGCGGCACCGGGGAGCTGTTTTTT.

The chain combines TRBV27 with TRBJ2-1, with 11 bases matching TRBD2. Germline values: CDR1 MNHEY, CDR2 SMNVEV (reference sequence). The CDR3 is 21 residues long. The V segment lost 5 bases and the J segment 1 base; nucleotides outside the gene matches: 19. CDR3 DNA: TGTGCCAGCAGTCCCCACAGTGTCGGCGGGACTAGCGGACCTTCCTACAATGAGCAGTTCTTC. Translation gives CASSPHSVGGTSGPSYNEQFF.

The J gene is TRBJ2-3, the V gene TRBV29-1; possibly TRBD1 for D (5 bases). CDR1 and CDR2 from the germline V gene are SQVTM and ANQGSEA. This CDR3 spans 14 amino acids. Between the trimmed V and J ends, which lost 8 bases and 2 bases, there was a span of 17 bases. The CDR3 here is CSSAVSGFTDTQYF. The CDR3 coding sequence is TGCAGCTCGGCGGTATCAGGGTTCACAGATACGCAGTATTTT.

The rearrangement joins TRBV19 to TRBJ1-3; D may be TRBD1 (6 bases). This CDR3 contains 17 residues. Germline-derived CDR1 and CDR2 are LNHDA and SQIVND (reference sequence). With 3 bases removed from V and 0 bases from J, the gap between germline ends came to 15 bases. The CDR3 DNA follows: TGTGCCAGTAGTATTAGAGGGGGACGGCGCTCTGGAAACACCATATATTTT. Its translation: CASSIRGGRRSGNTIYF.

This clone showed up just once. V gene TRBV6-2 or TRBV6-3 combines with J gene TRBJ2-7, with D possibly TRBD2 on 6 matching bases. The ends were cut back, 6 bases at V and 13 bases at J, with 16 bases in the middle. Germline V gives CDR1 MNHEY, CDR2 SVGEGT. The length of the CDR3 is 11 residues. CDR3 bases: TGTGCCAGCAGCCGGGACTTAGGATTCTACTTC. It encodes CASSRDLGFYF.

This chain links TRBV5-1 with TRBJ2-7; 10 bases align to TRBD1. Germline values: CDR1 SGHRS, CDR2 YFSETQ. The V segment lost 4 bases and the J segment 9 bases; nucleotides outside the gene matches: 13. This CDR3 has 15 amino acids. The CDR3 nucleotides are TGCGCCAGCAGCGATCCGGGACAGGGGTTCAACGGGCAGTACTTC. The encoded protein is CASSDPGQGFNGQYF.

V usage is TRBV11-1 and J usage is TRBJ2-7; no definite D call. Trimming left V 5 bases short and J 1 base short, with 12 bases between. The CDR3 runs to 14 residues. Germline V gene lookup returns CDR1 SGHAT and CDR2 FQDESV (reference sequence). Here the CDR3 reads CASSHTTESYEQYF. The CDR3 DNA follows: TGTGCCAGCAGCCACACGACTGAGTCCTACGAGCAGTACTTC.

CDR3 region: CASSVAGVSPLHF. CDR3 in DNA: TGTGCCAGCAGCGTAGCCGGGGTCTCACCCCTCCACTTT. The genes are TRBV9 and TRBJ1-6; no clear D. Trimming pared 0 bases from V and 10 bases from J, leaving 8 bases between. This CDR3 is built from 13 residues. Germline assignment: CDR1 SGDLS and CDR2 YYNGEE.

The J gene is TRBJ2-7, the V gene TRBV28, with 8 bases fitting TRBD2. The CDR3 sequence is 17 residues long. The germline V gene has CDR1 MDHEN and CDR2 SYDVKM. After removal of 3 bases from V and 4 bases from J, the junction contained 14 bases not matched to a gene. The CDR3 reads CASSFIDQTSAIYEQYF. In DNA, the CDR3 is TGTGCCAGCAGTTTCATAGACCAGACTAGCGCCATTTACGAGCAGTACTTC.

The gene calls are TRBV11-1 and TRBJ2-3; 8 nucleotides align to TRBD1. Germline CDR1 reads SGHAT; CDR2 reads FQDESV (reference sequence). Unmatched junction bases numbered 8, after V lost 5 bases and J lost 4 bases. The CDR3 runs 15 residues. CDR3 amino acids: CASSPQGAFADTQYF. CDR3 nucleotide sequence: TGTGCCAGCAGCCCCCAGGGGGCGTTCGCAGATACGCAGTATTTT. Variable domain in full (rest from reference TRBV11-1 and TRBJ2-3): EAEVAQSPRYKITEKSQAVAFWCDPISGHATLYWYRQILGQGPELLVQFQDESVVDDSQLPKDRFSAERLKGVDSTLKIQPAELGDSAMYLCASSPQGAFADTQYFGPGTRLTVL.

V usage is TRBV12-3 or TRBV12-4 and J usage is TRBJ2-7; possibly TRBD1 for D (6 bases). Between the trimmed V and J ends, which lost 5 bases and 4 bases, there was a span of 6 bases. The CDR3 consists of 11 residues. The DNA of the CDR3 is TGTGCCAGCAGTCAGGGGTACGAGCAGTACTTC. It codes for CASSQGYEQYF.

The chain recombines TRBV4-2 with TRBJ1-1; D may be TRBD1 (6 bases). This CDR3 is built from 14 residues. Germline loops: CDR1 LGHNA, CDR2 YNFKEQ. V was pared by 4 bases and J by 2 bases, with 11 bases between. CDR3 DNA sequence: TGTGCCAGCAGCCCGCAGGGGTTTAACACTGAAGCTTTCTTT. As protein: CASSPQGFNTEAFF.

This chain joins TRBV27 and TRBJ1-6, with 7 bases lining up with TRBD1. The CDR3 consists of 14 residues. V gave up 2 bases and J gave up 13 bases; unmatched junction bases: 8. Germline V gene sequence: CDR1 MNHEY, CDR2 SMNVEV (reference sequence). The CDR3 DNA sequence: TGTGCCAGCAGTTTAAACAGGGGCCCAAACCCCCTCCACTTT. Translating it yields CASSLNRGPNPLHF.

V is TRBV3-1 (or the pseudogene TRBV3-2) and J is TRBJ2-5; 7 nucleotides agree with TRBD2. Germline lookup yields CDR1 LGHDT and CDR2 YNNKEL (reference sequence). The V and J ends lost 3 bases and 1 base, in that order; junction bases with no gene match: 5. CDR3 length equals 15 residues. The CDR3, as DNA: TGTGCCAGCAGCCAGGGCCTAGCGGCCCAAGAGACCCAGTACTTC. This encodes CASSQGLAAQETQYF.